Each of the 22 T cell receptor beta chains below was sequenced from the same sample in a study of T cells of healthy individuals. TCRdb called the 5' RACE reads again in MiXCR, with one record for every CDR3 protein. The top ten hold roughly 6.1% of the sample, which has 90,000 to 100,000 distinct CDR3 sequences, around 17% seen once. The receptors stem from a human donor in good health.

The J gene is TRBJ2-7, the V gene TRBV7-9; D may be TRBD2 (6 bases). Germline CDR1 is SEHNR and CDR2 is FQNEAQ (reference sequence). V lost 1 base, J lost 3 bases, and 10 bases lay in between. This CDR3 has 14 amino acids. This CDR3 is CASSLVGGGYEQYF. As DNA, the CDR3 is TGTGCCAGCAGCTTAGTTGGGGGAGGCTACGAGCAGTACTTC. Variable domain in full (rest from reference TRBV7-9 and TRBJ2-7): DTGVSQNPRHKITKRGQNVTFRCDPISEHNRLYWYRQTLGQGPEFLTYFQNEAQLEKSRLLSDRFSAERPKGSFSTLEIQRTEQGDSAMYLCASSLVGGGYEQYFGPGTRLTVT.

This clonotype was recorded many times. The CDR3 loop reads CAISASPGLAAHNEQFF. The CDR3 bases are TGTGCCATCAGTGCCTCCCCGGGACTAGCGGCTCACAATGAGCAGTTCTTC. This chain uses TRBV10-3 with TRBJ2-1; 11 bases fit TRBD2. The V gene end was trimmed by 4 bases and the J gene end by 5 bases; junction bases not matched to a gene: 10. Germline CDR1 ENHRY, CDR2 SYGVKD. CDR3 length equals 17 residues.

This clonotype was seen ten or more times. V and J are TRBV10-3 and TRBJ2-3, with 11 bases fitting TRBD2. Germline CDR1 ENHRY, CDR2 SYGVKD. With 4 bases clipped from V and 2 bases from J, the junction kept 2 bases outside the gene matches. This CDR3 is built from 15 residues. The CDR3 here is CAISGTSGSTDTQYF. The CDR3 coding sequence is TGTGCCATCAGTGGGACTAGCGGGTCCACAGATACGCAGTATTTT.

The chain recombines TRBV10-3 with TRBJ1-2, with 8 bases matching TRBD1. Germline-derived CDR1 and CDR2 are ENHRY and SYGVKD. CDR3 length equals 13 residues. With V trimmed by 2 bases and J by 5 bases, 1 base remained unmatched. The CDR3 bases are TGTGCCATCAGTGAGAGGACAGGGTATGGCTACACCTTC. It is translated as CAISERTGYGYTF.

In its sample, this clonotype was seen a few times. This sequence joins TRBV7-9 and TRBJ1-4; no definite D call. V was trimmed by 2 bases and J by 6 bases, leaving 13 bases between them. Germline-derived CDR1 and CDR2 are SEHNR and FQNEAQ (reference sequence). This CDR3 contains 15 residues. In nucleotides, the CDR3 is TGTGCCAGCAGCTTACTAGCACGGCAGTATGAAAAACTGTTTTTT. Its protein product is CASSLLARQYEKLFF.

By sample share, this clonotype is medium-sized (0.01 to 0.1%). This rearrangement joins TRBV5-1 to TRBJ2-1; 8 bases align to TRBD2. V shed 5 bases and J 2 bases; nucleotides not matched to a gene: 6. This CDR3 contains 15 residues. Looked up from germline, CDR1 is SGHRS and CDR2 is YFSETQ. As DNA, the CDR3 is TGCGCCAGCAGGGAAGTACTAGCGGCCTACAATGAGCAGTTCTTC. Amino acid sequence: CASREVLAAYNEQFF.

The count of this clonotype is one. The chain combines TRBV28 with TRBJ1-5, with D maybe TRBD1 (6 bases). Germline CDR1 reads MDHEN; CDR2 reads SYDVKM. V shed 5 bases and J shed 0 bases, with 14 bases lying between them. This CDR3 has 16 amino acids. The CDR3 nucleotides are TGTGCCAGCAGTGGTCGGGGGCTATATAGCAATCAGCCCCAGCATTTT. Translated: CASSGRGLYSNQPQHF.

The CDR3 DNA reads TGCAGTGCTAGAGAAGGCCGGCGAGAGAACACTGAAGCTTTCTTT. This translates into CSAREGRRENTEAFF. The chain combines TRBV20-1 with TRBJ1-1, with D unresolved. CDR1 and CDR2 (germline): DFQATT, SNEGSKA (reference sequence). Trimming took 0 bases from V and 1 from J, leaving 12 bases between them. This CDR3 is 15 amino acids long.

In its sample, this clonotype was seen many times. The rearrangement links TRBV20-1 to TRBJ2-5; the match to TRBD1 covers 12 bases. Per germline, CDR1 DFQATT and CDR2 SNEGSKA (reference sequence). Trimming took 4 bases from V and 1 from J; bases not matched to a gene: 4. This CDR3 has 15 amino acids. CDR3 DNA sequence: TGCAGTGCTACGGGACAGGGGGCTCCCCAAGAGACCCAGTACTTC. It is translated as CSATGQGAPQETQYF.

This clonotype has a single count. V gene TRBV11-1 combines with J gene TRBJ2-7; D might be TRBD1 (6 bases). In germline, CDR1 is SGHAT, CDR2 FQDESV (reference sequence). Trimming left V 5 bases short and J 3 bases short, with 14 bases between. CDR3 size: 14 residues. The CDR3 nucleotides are TGTGCCAGCAGCCATCTGGGACAAAACTACGAGCAGTACTTC. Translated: CASSHLGQNYEQYF.

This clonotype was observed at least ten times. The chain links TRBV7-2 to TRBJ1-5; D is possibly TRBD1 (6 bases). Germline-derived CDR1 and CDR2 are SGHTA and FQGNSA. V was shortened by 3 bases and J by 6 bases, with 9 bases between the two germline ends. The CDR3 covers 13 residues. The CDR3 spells CASSLEGGQPQHF. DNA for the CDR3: TGTGCCAGCAGCTTGGAAGGGGGTCAGCCCCAGCATTTT.

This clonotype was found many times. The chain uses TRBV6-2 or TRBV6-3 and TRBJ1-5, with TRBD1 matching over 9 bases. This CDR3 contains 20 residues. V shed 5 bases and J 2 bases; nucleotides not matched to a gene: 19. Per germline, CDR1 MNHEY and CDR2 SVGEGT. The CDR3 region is CASSKTSPGTGSGGNQPQHF. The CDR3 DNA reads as TGTGCCAGCAGTAAGACGTCACCCGGGACAGGGAGTGGAGGCAATCAGCCCCAGCATTTT.

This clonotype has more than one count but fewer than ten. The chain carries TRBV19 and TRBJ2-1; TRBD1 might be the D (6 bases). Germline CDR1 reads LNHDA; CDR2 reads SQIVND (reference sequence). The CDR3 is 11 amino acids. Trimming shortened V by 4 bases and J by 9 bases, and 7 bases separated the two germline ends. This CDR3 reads CASSSRGEQFF. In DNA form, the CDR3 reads TGTGCCAGTAGTAGCAGGGGTGAGCAGTTCTTC.

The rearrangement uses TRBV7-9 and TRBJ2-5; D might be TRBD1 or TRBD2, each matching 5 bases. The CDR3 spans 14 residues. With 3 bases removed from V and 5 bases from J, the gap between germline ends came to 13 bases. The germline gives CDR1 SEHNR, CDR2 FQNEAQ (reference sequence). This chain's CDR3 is CASSFLSEGETQYF. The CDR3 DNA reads TGTGCCAGCAGCTTCCTCAGTGAGGGGGAGACCCAGTACTTC. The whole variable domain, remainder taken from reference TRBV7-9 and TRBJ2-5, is DTGVSQNPRHKITKRGQNVTFRCDPISEHNRLYWYRQTLGQGPEFLTYFQNEAQLEKSRLLSDRFSAERPKGSFSTLEIQRTEQGDSAMYLCASSFLSEGETQYFGPGTRLLVL.

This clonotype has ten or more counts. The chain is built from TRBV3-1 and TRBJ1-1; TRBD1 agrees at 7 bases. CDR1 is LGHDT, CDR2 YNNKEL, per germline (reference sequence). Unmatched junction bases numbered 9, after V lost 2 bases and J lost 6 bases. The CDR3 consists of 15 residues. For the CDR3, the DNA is TGTGCCAGCAGCCAAATGCGCAGACAGGGTGCTGAAGCTTTCTTT. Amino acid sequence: CASSQMRRQGAEAFF.

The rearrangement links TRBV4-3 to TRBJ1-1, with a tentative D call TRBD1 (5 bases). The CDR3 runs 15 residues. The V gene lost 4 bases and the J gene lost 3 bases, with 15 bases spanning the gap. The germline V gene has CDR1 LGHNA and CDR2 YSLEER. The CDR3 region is CASSPHRGGDTEAFF. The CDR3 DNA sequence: TGCGCCAGCAGCCCCCACCGGGGGGGGGACACTGAAGCTTTCTTT.

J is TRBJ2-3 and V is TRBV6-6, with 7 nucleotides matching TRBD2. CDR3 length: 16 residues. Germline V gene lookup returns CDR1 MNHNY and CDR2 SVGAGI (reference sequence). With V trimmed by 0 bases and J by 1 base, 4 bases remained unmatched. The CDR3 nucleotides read TGTGCCAGCAGTTACTCGGGAGGGTCTCGCACAGATACGCAGTATTTT. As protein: CASSYSGGSRTDTQYF.

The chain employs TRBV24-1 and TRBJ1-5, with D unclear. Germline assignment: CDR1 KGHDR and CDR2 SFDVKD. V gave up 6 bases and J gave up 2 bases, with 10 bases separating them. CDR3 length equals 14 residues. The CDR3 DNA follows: TGTGCCACCAGTCCCCCCGCGGGCAATCAGCCCCAGCATTTT. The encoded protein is CATSPPAGNQPQHF.

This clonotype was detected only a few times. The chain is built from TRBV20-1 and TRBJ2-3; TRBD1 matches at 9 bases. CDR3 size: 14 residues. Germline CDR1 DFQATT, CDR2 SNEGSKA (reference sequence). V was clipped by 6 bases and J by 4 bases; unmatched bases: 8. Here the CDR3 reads CSAARQGVSDTQYF. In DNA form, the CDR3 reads TGCAGTGCCGCAAGACAGGGGGTATCAGATACGCAGTATTTT.

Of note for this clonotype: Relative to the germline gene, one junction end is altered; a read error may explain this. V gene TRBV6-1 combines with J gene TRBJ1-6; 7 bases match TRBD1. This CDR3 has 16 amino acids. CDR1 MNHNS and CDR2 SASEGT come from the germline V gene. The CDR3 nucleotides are TGTGCCAGCAGTGAAGCAGGGGGCGCGGGTAATTCACCCCTCAACTTT. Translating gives CASSEAGGAGNSPLNF.

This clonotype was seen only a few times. CDR3 sequence (DNA): TGTGCCAGCAGTCCTCGGGGCCCGAACTCCTACAATGAGCAGTTCTTC. It translates to CASSPRGPNSYNEQFF. The rearrangement uses TRBV7-8 and TRBJ2-1; D could derive from TRBD1 or TRBD2 (5 bases each). Per the germline V gene, CDR1 is SGHVS and CDR2 is FQNEAQ. There are 16 residues in the CDR3. The V gene lost 6 bases and the J gene lost 0 bases, with 15 bases spanning the gap.

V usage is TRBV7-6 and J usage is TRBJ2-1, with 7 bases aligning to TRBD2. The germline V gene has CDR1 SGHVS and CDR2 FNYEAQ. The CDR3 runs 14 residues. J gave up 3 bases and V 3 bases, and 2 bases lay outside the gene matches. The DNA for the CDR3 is TGTGCCAGCAGCTTCGGGGGGATCTACAATGAGCAGTTCTTC. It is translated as CASSFGGIYNEQFF.